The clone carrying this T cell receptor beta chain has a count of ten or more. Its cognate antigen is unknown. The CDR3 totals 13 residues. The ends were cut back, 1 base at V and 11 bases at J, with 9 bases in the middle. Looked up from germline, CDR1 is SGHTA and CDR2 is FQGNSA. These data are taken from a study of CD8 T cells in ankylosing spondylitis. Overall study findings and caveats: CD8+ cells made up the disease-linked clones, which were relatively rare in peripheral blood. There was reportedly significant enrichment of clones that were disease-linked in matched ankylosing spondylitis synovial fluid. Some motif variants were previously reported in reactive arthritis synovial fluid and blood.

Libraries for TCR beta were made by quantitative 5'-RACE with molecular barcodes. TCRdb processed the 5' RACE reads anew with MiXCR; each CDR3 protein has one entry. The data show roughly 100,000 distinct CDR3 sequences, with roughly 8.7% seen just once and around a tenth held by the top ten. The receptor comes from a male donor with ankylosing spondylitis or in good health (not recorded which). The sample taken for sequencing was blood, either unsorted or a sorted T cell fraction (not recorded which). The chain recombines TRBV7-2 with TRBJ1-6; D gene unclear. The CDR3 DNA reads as TGTGCCAGCAGCTTAGGTGGAGGGACACCCCTCCACTTT. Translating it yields CASSLGGGTPLHF.